This section outlines one TCR beta chain sequence together with its context. This clonotype was found many times. The clone's antigen remains unknown. No base quality information exists; no much larger clone differs at one position. The data belong to a study of T cells in Graves' hyperthyroidism and ophthalmopathy (dated by TCRdb to 2018 to 2020). The study in broad terms: To identify distinguishing TCR V-J signatures, a discovery cohort of some 99 patients was used, comprising under 45 with Graves' ophthalmopathy and 57 with stable Graves' hyperthyroidism. Prospective prediction of ophthalmopathy was tested in an independent validation cohort of 18 to 20 hyperthyroidism patients and 17 patients who later progressed to ophthalmopathy. The approximately 95 discovery patients were divided at random into training and test sets in a 7:3 ratio. In about 6 Graves' hyperthyroidism patients, the study also compared T-cell repertoires from thyroid tissue with T-cell repertoires from blood. Following sampling, methimazole starting at 30 mg daily was given to hyperthyroidism patients, and high-dose intravenous methylprednisolone was given to ophthalmopathy patients. TCR Vbeta CDR3 sequencing of 120 to 150 peripheral blood samples (under 45 ophthalmopathy, roughly 74 hyperthyroidism and roughly 17 progressor patients) is reported in the paper.

Study-wide conclusions, independent of this receptor: Most expanded thyroid clonotypes (frequency above 0.001) were also detected in blood, a finding suggesting that blood repertoires may reflect thyroid immune responses. Ophthalmopathy was separated from stable hyperthyroidism by a 13 V-J signature model, with around 90% sensitivity and about 81% specificity obtained in cross-validation and 80%/75% obtained in testing. In validation, the model predicted progression to ophthalmopathy a median of 6.5 months before onset, with approximately 71% sensitivity and just under 75% specificity. No statistical method was used to set the sample size in advance, and investigators knew the group allocation.

TCR beta CDR3 regions were amplified from RNA transcripts. For the first round of RT-PCR on the TCR CDR3, the HTBI primer set was used together with the Qiagen OneStep RT-PCR kit. Libraries were constructed in a second round of multiplex PCR, after which size selection and purification were performed. The libraries were sequenced on an Illumina HiSeq2000 using paired-end 100 bp reads. The original pipeline was this. SOAPnuke was used to process the raw data, throwing out any read that contained adapters or uncalled bases, had a mean Phred below 15, or lacked an exact constant-primer or identifier match. COPE v1.2.5 was used to merge the high-quality paired reads, and each unique nucleotide sequence was defined as a clonotype. MiTCR v1.1 was used to align clonotypes to the IMGT TRBV, TRBD and TRBJ reference segments. Analysis was restricted to V-J combinations with a frequency above 0.0001, which covered roughly 99% of repertoires. A TCS score was defined as the ratio between F50 (clonal expansion) and ExV (chaos), using BLOSUM62-based TCRdist between CDR3 peptides within each V-J. Welch's t-statistics and random forest reduced around 520 V-J features to fewer than 15, which were used in a naive Bayes classifier (R e1071). Thyroid-blood repertoire similarity was quantified with the Morisita-Horn index. Using fastp at Q25 and MiXCR, TCRdb reprocessed the public reads and kept productive beta chains. Every entry covers one CDR3 protein and lists the most common genes and DNA from its rows. Clone size and V and J calls follow TCRdb, not the original study. The sample table shows a few hundred thousand distinct CDR3 sequences, and 46% are seen once. About 45% of the sample is held by the ten biggest clonotypes.

Patients with uncontrolled infections, other autoimmune diseases, pregnancy or lactation were excluded. Diagnoses were established on the basis of clinical symptoms, serum thyroxine and TRAb, thyroid ultrasound, and orbital computed tomography. Trizol reagent was used to extract total RNA, and RNA quality was then checked on an Agilent 2100 Bioanalyzer. After removal of 1 base from V and 3 bases from J, the junction retains 0 bases not matched to a gene. The germline V gene provides CDR1 LGHNA and CDR2 YSLEER. The cysteine opens and the phenylalanine closes a CDR3 of 14 amino acids. Solely the CDR3 DNA is kept, with 42 bases framed from the first base.

The TCR originated in an adult woman with Graves' disease, either hyperthyroidism or ophthalmopathy (not recorded which). The sequence joins TRBV4-3 to TRBJ2-5, and 9 junctional nucleotides match TRBD2. Sequenced: peripheral blood or thyroid tissue (not recorded which). For the CDR3, the sequence is CASSQGLAEETQYF. The bases are TGCGCCAGCAGCCAAGGACTAGCGGAAGAGACCCAGTACTTC.